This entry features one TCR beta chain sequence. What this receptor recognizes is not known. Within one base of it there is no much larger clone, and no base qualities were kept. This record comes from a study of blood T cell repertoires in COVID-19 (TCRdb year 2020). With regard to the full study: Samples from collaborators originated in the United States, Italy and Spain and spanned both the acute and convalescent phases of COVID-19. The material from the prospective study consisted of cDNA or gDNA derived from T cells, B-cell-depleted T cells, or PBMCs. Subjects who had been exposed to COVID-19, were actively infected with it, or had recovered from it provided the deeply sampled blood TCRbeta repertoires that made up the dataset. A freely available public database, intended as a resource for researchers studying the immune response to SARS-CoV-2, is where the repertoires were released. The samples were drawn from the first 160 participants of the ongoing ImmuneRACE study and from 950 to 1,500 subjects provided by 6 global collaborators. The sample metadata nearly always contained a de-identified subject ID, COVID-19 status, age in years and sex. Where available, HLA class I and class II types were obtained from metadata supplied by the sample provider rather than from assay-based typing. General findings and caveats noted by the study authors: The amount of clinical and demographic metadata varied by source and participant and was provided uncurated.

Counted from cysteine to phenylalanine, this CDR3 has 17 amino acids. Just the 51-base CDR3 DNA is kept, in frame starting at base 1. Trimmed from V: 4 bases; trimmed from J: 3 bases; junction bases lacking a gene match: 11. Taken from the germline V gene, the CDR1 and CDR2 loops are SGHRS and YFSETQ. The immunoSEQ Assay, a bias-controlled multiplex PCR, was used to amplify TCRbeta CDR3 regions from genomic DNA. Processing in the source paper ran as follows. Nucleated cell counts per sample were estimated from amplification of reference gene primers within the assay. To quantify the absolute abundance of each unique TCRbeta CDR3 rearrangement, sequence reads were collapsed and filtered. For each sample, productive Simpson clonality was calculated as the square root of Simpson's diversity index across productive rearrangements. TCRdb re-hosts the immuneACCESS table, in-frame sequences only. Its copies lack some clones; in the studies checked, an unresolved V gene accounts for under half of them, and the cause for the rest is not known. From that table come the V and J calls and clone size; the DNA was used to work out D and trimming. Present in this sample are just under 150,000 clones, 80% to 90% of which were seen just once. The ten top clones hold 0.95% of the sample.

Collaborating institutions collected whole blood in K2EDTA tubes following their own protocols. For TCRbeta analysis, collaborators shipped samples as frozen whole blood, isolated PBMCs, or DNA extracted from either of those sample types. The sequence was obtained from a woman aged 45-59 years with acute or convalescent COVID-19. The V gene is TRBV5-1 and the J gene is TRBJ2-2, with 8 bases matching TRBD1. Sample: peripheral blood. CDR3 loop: CASSARQGIVDTGELFF. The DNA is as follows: TGCGCCAGCAGCGCAAGACAGGGGATCGTCGACACCGGGGAGCTGTTTTTT.